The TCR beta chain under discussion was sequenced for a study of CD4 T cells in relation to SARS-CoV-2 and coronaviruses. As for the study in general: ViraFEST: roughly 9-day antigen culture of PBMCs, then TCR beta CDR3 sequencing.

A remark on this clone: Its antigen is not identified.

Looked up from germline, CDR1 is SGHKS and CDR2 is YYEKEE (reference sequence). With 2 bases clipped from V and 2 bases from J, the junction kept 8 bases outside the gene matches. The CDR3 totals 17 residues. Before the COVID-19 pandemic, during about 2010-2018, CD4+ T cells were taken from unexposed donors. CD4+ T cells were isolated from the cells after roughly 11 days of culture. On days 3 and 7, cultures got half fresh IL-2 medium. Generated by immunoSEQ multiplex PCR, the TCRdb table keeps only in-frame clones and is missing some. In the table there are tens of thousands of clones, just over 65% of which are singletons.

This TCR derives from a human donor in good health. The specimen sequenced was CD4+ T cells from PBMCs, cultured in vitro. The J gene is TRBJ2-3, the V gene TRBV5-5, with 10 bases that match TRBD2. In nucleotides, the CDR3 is TGTGCCAGCAGCTTCCGACTAGCGGGCTATATCACAGATACGCAGTATTTT. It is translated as CASSFRLAGYITDTQYF.